This is a list of T cell receptor beta chains from one sample in a study of T cells after yellow fever vaccination. Each CDR3 protein gets one entry after TCRdb re-called the 5' RACE reads with MiXCR. The sample holds 300,000 to 350,000 distinct CDR3 sequences, 7% to 10% seen once. Sequenced here: PBMCs, sampled roughly 46 days after the first yellow fever vaccination. These receptors were collected from a man aged 18 to 29 who received the YFV17D yellow fever vaccine. CDR3s include the opening cysteine and the closing phenylalanine or tryptophan. The D gene is left open where the match is weak. Clone size is not always given. Where it is, it says once, few, many or a class for expanded clones.

j_gene: TRBJ2-7; d_gene: -; v_gene: TRBV7-2; abundance: -; CDR3aa: CASSLDAPYEQYF; CDR3nt: TGTGCCAGCAGCTTAGACGCTCCGTACGAGCAGTACTTC
j_gene: TRBJ2-5; d_gene: TRBD2; v_gene: TRBV9; abundance: few; CDR3aa: CASSVGTSGRTETQYF; CDR3nt: TGTGCCAGCAGCGTAGGGACTAGCGGGAGGACAGAGACCCAGTACTTC
j_gene: TRBJ1-1; d_gene: TRBD1; v_gene: TRBV5-1; abundance: many; CDR3aa: CASSWDRLTEAFF; CDR3nt: TGCGCCAGCAGCTGGGACAGGTTGACTGAAGCTTTCTTT
j_gene: TRBJ2-1; d_gene: TRBD2; v_gene: TRBV20-1; abundance: few; CDR3aa: CSAVGASGGRWQYNEQFF; CDR3nt: TGCAGTGCTGTAGGGGCTAGCGGGGGGCGCTGGCAGTACAATGAGCAGTTCTTC
j_gene: TRBJ2-1; d_gene: -; v_gene: TRBV12-3/TRBV12-4; abundance: many; CDR3aa: CATQDGNGNEQFF; CDR3nt: TGTGCCACCCAGGACGGTAACGGGAATGAGCAGTTCTTC
j_gene: TRBJ1-6; d_gene: -; v_gene: TRBV20-1; abundance: -; CDR3aa: CSASEGGAQSPLHF; CDR3nt: TGCAGTGCTAGTGAGGGGGGGGCCCAGTCACCCCTCCACTTT
j_gene: TRBJ1-1; d_gene: -; v_gene: TRBV7-2; abundance: -; CDR3aa: CASSLELRTEAFF; CDR3nt: TGTGCCAGCAGCTTAGAGTTGAGGACTGAAGCTTTCTTT
j_gene: TRBJ1-1; d_gene: -; v_gene: TRBV18; abundance: few; CDR3aa: CASSPPNLGQNTEAFF; CDR3nt: TGTGCCAGCTCACCACCCAACCTTGGTCAGAACACTGAAGCTTTCTTT
j_gene: TRBJ2-1; d_gene: -; v_gene: TRBV5-1; abundance: many; CDR3aa: CASSLAVTGHEPEQFF; CDR3nt: TGCGCCAGCAGCTTGGCCGTGACAGGCCATGAACCTGAGCAGTTCTTC
j_gene: TRBJ2-1; d_gene: TRBD1; v_gene: TRBV19; abundance: few; CDR3aa: CASGQGWNEQFF; CDR3nt: TGTGCCAGTGGACAGGGATGGAATGAGCAGTTCTTC
j_gene: TRBJ2-3; d_gene: -; v_gene: TRBV5-4; abundance: -; CDR3aa: CASRSLATDTQYF; CDR3nt: TGTGCCAGCAGATCTCTAGCTACAGATACGCAGTATTTT
j_gene: TRBJ2-1; d_gene: -; v_gene: TRBV18; abundance: many; CDR3aa: CASSQSTGRNNEQFF; CDR3nt: TGTGCCAGCTCCCAGTCGACAGGGAGGAACAATGAGCAGTTCTTC
j_gene: TRBJ2-1; d_gene: -; v_gene: TRBV5-1; abundance: many; CDR3aa: CASRFNNEQFF; CDR3nt: TGCGCCAGCAGGTTTAACAATGAGCAGTTCTTC
j_gene: TRBJ1-2; d_gene: -; v_gene: TRBV19; abundance: few; CDR3aa: CASSMSGASTGCTF; CDR3nt: TGTGCCAGTAGTATGTCCGGGGCCTCTACTGGGTGCACCTTC
j_gene: TRBJ2-5; d_gene: TRBD1; v_gene: TRBV12-3/TRBV12-4; abundance: many; CDR3aa: CASSLGQGLETQYF; CDR3nt: TGTGCCAGCAGTTTGGGACAGGGGCTGGAGACCCAGTACTTC
j_gene: TRBJ1-1; d_gene: -; v_gene: TRBV7-3; abundance: -; CDR3aa: CASSLSAQDRNTEAFF; CDR3nt: TGTGCCAGCAGCTTAAGCGCCCAGGACAGGAACACTGAAGCTTTCTTT
j_gene: TRBJ2-3; d_gene: -; v_gene: TRBV5-1; abundance: many; CDR3aa: CASSLAWGAYDTQYF; CDR3nt: TGCGCCAGCAGCTTGGCGTGGGGGGCGTATGATACGCAGTATTTT
j_gene: TRBJ2-3; d_gene: -; v_gene: TRBV7-2; abundance: -; CDR3aa: CASKTGGSTDTQYF; CDR3nt: TGTGCCAGCAAAACGGGGGGCTCGACAGATACGCAGTATTTT
j_gene: TRBJ2-4; d_gene: -; v_gene: TRBV5-1; abundance: -; CDR3aa: CASSFEGAKNIQYF; CDR3nt: TGCGCCAGCAGCTTTGAGGGGGCCAAAAACATTCAGTACTTC
j_gene: TRBJ2-7; d_gene: TRBD2; v_gene: TRBV7-2; abundance: -; CDR3aa: CASSFEAGGPEQYF; CDR3nt: TGTGCCAGCAGCTTCGAAGCGGGGGGCCCGGAGCAGTACTTC
j_gene: TRBJ2-7; d_gene: -; v_gene: TRBV10-3; abundance: -; CDR3aa: CAISAKSGDEQYF; CDR3nt: TGTGCCATCAGTGCCAAAAGCGGTGACGAGCAGTACTTC
j_gene: TRBJ2-7; d_gene: TRBD1; v_gene: TRBV27; abundance: -; CDR3aa: CASSLTGWNEQYF; CDR3nt: TGTGCCAGCAGTTTGACAGGGTGGAACGAGCAGTACTTC
j_gene: TRBJ2-2; d_gene: TRBD2; v_gene: TRBV7-2; abundance: -; CDR3aa: CASSSLAGDTGELFF; CDR3nt: TGTGCCAGCAGCTCCCTGGCGGGGGACACCGGGGAGCTGTTTTTT
j_gene: TRBJ2-1; d_gene: TRBD2; v_gene: TRBV6-2/TRBV6-3; abundance: -; CDR3aa: CASTPGKRGGRVEQFF; CDR3nt: TGTGCCAGCACCCCCGGAAAGCGGGGGGGCAGGGTTGAGCAGTTCTTC
j_gene: TRBJ2-2; d_gene: TRBD2; v_gene: TRBV7-8; abundance: few; CDR3aa: CASSFWTPGLAGANTGELFF; CDR3nt: TGTGCCAGCAGCTTTTGGACACCGGGACTAGCGGGCGCGAACACCGGGGAGCTGTTTTTT
j_gene: TRBJ2-3; d_gene: TRBD1; v_gene: TRBV7-8; abundance: -; CDR3aa: CASSLAGQGAQNTQYF; CDR3nt: TGTGCCAGCAGCTTAGCGGGACAGGGGGCCCAGAATACGCAGTATTTT
j_gene: TRBJ2-3; d_gene: -; v_gene: TRBV5-1; abundance: many; CDR3aa: CASSLEQGRETDTQYF; CDR3nt: TGCGCCAGCAGCTTGGAGCAGGGGAGGGAGACAGATACGCAGTATTTT
j_gene: TRBJ2-5; d_gene: TRBD2; v_gene: TRBV4-3; abundance: -; CDR3aa: CASSQDREREGLAETQYF; CDR3nt: TGCGCCAGCAGCCAAGATCGGGAGCGGGAGGGTCTGGCAGAGACCCAGTACTTC
j_gene: TRBJ2-3; d_gene: -; v_gene: TRBV7-3; abundance: -; CDR3aa: CASSPGPRLGDTQYF; CDR3nt: TGTGCCAGCAGCCCGGGGCCCCGCCTAGGAGATACGCAGTATTTT
j_gene: TRBJ1-2; d_gene: -; v_gene: TRBV4-1; abundance: many; CDR3aa: CASSRTSEGDYGYTF; CDR3nt: TGCGCCAGCAGCCGCACATCGGAAGGAGACTATGGCTACACCTTC
j_gene: TRBJ1-1; d_gene: -; v_gene: TRBV29-1; abundance: few; CDR3aa: CSVGWGGNTEAFF; CDR3nt: TGCAGCGTGGGTTGGGGTGGGAACACTGAAGCTTTCTTT
j_gene: TRBJ2-5; d_gene: -; v_gene: TRBV20-1; abundance: few; CDR3aa: CSASLTPSETQYF; CDR3nt: TGCAGTGCATCCCTTACTCCGTCGGAGACCCAGTACTTC
j_gene: TRBJ1-6; d_gene: TRBD1; v_gene: TRBV4-3; abundance: -; CDR3aa: CASSQGTGTINSPLHF; CDR3nt: TGCGCCAGCAGCCAGGGGACAGGGACAATCAATTCACCCCTCCACTTT
j_gene: TRBJ2-4; d_gene: -; v_gene: TRBV7-2; abundance: few; CDR3aa: CASSLEQTISKNIQYF; CDR3nt: TGTGCCAGCAGCTTAGAACAGACAATTTCAAAAAACATTCAGTACTTC
j_gene: TRBJ2-1; d_gene: TRBD1; v_gene: TRBV7-2; abundance: few; CDR3aa: CASSSPGTGSNEQFF; CDR3nt: TGTGCCAGCAGCTCTCCCGGGACAGGGAGCAATGAGCAGTTCTTC
j_gene: TRBJ2-3; d_gene: -; v_gene: TRBV4-1; abundance: few; CDR3aa: CASSQAAAASTDTQYF; CDR3nt: TGCGCCAGCAGCCAAGCCGCAGCAGCTAGCACAGATACGCAGTATTTT
j_gene: TRBJ2-1; d_gene: TRBD1; v_gene: TRBV6-1; abundance: -; CDR3aa: CASSQDREWDNEQFF; CDR3nt: TGTGCCAGCAGTCAGGACAGGGAATGGGATAATGAGCAGTTCTTC
j_gene: TRBJ2-1; d_gene: -; v_gene: TRBV5-4; abundance: few; CDR3aa: CASSFRTDSHEQFF; CDR3nt: TGTGCCAGCAGCTTCCGGACAGACAGTCATGAGCAGTTCTTC
j_gene: TRBJ1-3; d_gene: -; v_gene: TRBV10-3; abundance: -; CDR3aa: CAISGLKRGEVGNTIYF; CDR3nt: TGTGCCATCAGTGGACTAAAGAGAGGGGAGGTCGGAAACACCATATATTTT
j_gene: TRBJ2-1; d_gene: -; v_gene: TRBV20-1; abundance: -; CDR3aa: CSAKSGRSYNEQFF; CDR3nt: TGCAGTGCTAAGAGCGGACGCTCCTACAATGAGCAGTTCTTC
j_gene: TRBJ1-2; d_gene: -; v_gene: TRBV6-2/TRBV6-3; abundance: -; CDR3aa: CASSAQAYGYTF; CDR3nt: TGTGCCAGCAGTGCGCAGGCCTATGGCTACACCTTC
j_gene: TRBJ1-1; d_gene: -; v_gene: TRBV14; abundance: -; CDR3aa: CASSQDHYFKNTEAFF; CDR3nt: TGTGCCAGCAGCCAAGATCATTACTTTAAGAACACTGAAGCTTTCTTT
j_gene: TRBJ2-7; d_gene: -; v_gene: TRBV11-2; abundance: -; CDR3aa: CASSFTRDSYYEQYF; CDR3nt: TGTGCCAGCAGCTTCACTAGGGATTCCTACTACGAGCAGTACTTC
j_gene: TRBJ2-1; d_gene: -; v_gene: TRBV6-5; abundance: -; CDR3aa: CASSYSVWGEDFYNEQFF; CDR3nt: TGTGCCAGCAGTTACTCGGTTTGGGGGGAAGATTTCTACAATGAGCAGTTCTTC
j_gene: TRBJ1-2; d_gene: -; v_gene: TRBV15; abundance: few; CDR3aa: CATSRDPVMGYGYTF; CDR3nt: TGTGCCACCAGCAGAGATCCGGTCATGGGCTATGGCTACACCTTC
j_gene: TRBJ1-3; d_gene: -; v_gene: TRBV12-3/TRBV12-4; abundance: -; CDR3aa: CASTQSNTIYF; CDR3nt: TGTGCCAGCACTCAAAGTAACACCATATATTTT
j_gene: TRBJ2-3; d_gene: -; v_gene: TRBV10-3; abundance: few; CDR3aa: CAISKATRQGTDTQYF; CDR3nt: TGTGCCATCAGTAAGGCAACGCGGCAAGGCACAGATACGCAGTATTTT
j_gene: TRBJ2-5; d_gene: TRBD2; v_gene: TRBV12-3/TRBV12-4; abundance: many; CDR3aa: CASSTLAREETQYF; CDR3nt: TGTGCCAGCAGCACACTAGCGCGTGAAGAGACCCAGTACTTC
j_gene: TRBJ2-1; d_gene: TRBD2; v_gene: TRBV5-4; abundance: few; CDR3aa: CASSQRAGGFYNEQFF; CDR3nt: TGTGCCAGCAGCCAAAGAGCGGGGGGGTTTTACAATGAGCAGTTCTTC